What follows is one T cell receptor (beta chain) and its context. Its antigen is not identified. Produced via immunoSEQ multiplex PCR; TCRdb's table is partial and in-frame only. The profile shows 20,000 to 30,000 clones, more than 85% of them singletons. This record belongs to a study of a mutant IDH1 vaccine in newly diagnosed glioma. Study background: Among treated patients, around 62% were male and around 40% female, and mean age was 40.4 years. Findings and limits, study-wide: Pseudoprogression apparently lacked any relation to changes in top peripheral T cell clonotypes.

Trimming stripped 5 bases from V and 8 bases from J, with 12 bases between. Germline V gives CDR1 SGHVS, CDR2 FNYEAQ. The CDR3 is made up of 12 amino acids. The time point is: baseline, week 1 (first vaccination visit). Treatment reported: pre-vaccination baseline after standard-of-care therapy. Those who donated had recent WHO grade 3 or 4 IDH1-mutant, ATRX-lost astrocytomas. This TCR was recovered from a man aged 30 to 39 with glioma. V usage is TRBV7-6 and J usage is TRBJ1-1; no reliable D call. Sequences were derived from PBMCs, sampled from a glioma patient treated with radiotherapy, temozolomide or both. The CDR3 is CASSRFTGEAFF. CDR3 sequence (DNA): TGTGCCAGCAGCCGATTTACGGGGGAAGCTTTCTTT.